This TCR beta chain appears in the sequencing data of a study of blood T cell repertoires in COVID-19. Measured with immunoSEQ multiplex PCR; TCRdb has only the in-frame clones, and not every one. Counted here are 150,000 to 200,000 clones, 70% to 90% occurring once; the ten biggest clones make up approximately 2.9%. This CDR3 region has 16 residues. The germline V gene encodes CDR1 LGHNA and CDR2 YNFKEQ. Trimming took off 6 bases at V and 3 bases at J, with 20 bases between the two ends. This clone was picked up one time. This rearrangement joins TRBV4-2 to TRBJ1-1; D is undetermined. The sequence was obtained from a man aged 60 to 75 with acute or convalescent COVID-19. The sequenced sample consisted of peripheral blood. As DNA, the CDR3 is TGTGCCAGCAGGAGAGAGTTGGGCCCCGTGGACACTGAAGCTTTCTTT. Translated, it gives CASRRELGPVDTEAFF.